The clone carrying this T cell receptor (beta chain) was seen a single time. The immunoSEQ assay amplified TCRB CDR3 from up to roughly 2 ug DNA. The PCR used 60 V beta and 13 J beta primers. Some clones are missing from TCRdb's copy, which holds only in-frame ones; the method was immunoSEQ multiplex PCR. The top ten hold 6% to 7.5% of the sample, which has about 82,000 clones, around 83% seen once. With V trimmed by 0 bases and J by 8 bases, 9 bases remained unmatched. Looked up from germline, CDR1 is SNHLY and CDR2 is FYNNEI. The CDR3 contains 15 residues. Time point meaning: after dendritic cell vaccination, including at tumor progression/relapse. The data are from a study of glioma-infiltrating T cells after dendritic cell vaccination. Study overall: Dendritic cell vaccine was injected intradermally three times, biweekly.

The chain employs TRBV2 and TRBJ1-2; TRBD1 matches at 7 bases. Specimen: blood, collected after dendritic cell vaccination. This receptor was obtained from a human donor with glioblastoma. This CDR3 is CASSEALEGARGYTF. For the CDR3, the DNA is TGTGCCAGCAGTGAAGCGCTTGAGGGGGCGCGAGGCTACACCTTC. Filled out from reference TRBV2 and TRBJ1-2, the complete variable domain reads EPEVTQTPSHQVTQMGQEVILRCVPISNHLYFYWYRQILGQKVEFLVSFYNNEISEKSEIFDDQFSVERPDGSNFTLKIRSTKLEDSAMYFCASSEALEGARGYTFGSGTRLTVV.